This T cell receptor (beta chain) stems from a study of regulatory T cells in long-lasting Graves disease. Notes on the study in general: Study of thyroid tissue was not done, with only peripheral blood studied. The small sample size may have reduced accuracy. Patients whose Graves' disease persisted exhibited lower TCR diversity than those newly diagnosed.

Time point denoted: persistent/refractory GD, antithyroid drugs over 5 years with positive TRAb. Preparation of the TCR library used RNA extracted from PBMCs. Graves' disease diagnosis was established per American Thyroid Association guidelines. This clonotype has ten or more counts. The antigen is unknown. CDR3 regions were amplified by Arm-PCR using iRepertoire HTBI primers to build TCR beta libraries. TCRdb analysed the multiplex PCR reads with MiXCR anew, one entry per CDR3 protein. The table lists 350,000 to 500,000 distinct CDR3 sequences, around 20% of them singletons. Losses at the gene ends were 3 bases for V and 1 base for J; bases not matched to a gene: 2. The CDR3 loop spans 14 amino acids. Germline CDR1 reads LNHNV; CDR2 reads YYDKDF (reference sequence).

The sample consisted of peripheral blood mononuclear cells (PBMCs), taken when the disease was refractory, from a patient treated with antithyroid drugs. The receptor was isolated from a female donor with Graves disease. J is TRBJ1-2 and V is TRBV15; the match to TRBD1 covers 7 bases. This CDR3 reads CATSRDRINYGYTF. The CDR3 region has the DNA TGTGCCACCAGCAGGGACAGGATTAACTATGGCTACACCTTC. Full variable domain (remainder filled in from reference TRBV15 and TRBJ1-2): DAMVIQNPRYQVTQFGKPVTLSCSQTLNHNVMYWYQQKSSQAPKLLFHYYDKDFNNEADTPDNFQSRRPNTSFCFLDIRSPGLGDTAMYLCATSRDRINYGYTFGSGTRLTVV.